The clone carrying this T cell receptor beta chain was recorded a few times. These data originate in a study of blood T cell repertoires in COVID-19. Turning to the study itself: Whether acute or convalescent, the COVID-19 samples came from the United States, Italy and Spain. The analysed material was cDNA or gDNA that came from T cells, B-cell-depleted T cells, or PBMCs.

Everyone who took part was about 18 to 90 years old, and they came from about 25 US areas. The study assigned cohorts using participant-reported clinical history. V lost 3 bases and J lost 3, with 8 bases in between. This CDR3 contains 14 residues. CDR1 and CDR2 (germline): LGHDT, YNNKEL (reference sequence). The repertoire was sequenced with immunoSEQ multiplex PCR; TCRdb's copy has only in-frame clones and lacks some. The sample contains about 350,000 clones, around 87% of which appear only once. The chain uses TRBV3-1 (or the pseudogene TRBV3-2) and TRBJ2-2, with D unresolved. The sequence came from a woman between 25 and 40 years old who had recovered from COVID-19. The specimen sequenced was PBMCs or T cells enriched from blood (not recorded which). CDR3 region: CASSQSVYTGELFF. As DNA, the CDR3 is TGTGCCAGCAGCCAGAGTGTCTACACCGGGGAGCTGTTTTTT.